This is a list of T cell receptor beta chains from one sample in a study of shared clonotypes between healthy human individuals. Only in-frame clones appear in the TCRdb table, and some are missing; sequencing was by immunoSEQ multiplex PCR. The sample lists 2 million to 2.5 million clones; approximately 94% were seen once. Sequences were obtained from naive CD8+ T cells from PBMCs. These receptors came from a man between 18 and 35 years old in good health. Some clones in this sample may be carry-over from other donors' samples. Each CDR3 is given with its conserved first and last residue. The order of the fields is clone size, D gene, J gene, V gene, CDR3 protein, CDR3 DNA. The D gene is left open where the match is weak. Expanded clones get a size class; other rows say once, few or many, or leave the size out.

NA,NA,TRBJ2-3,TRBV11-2,CASSFVNTDTQYF,TGTGCCAGCAGCTTTGTCAACACAGATACGCAGTATTTT
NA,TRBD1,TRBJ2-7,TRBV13,CASSLEGTGGDEQYF,TGTGCCAGCAGCTTAGAGGGGACAGGGGGCGACGAGCAGTACTTC
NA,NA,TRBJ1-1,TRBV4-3,CASSYTQGFTEAFF,TGCGCCAGCAGCTATACTCAGGGCTTCACTGAAGCTTTCTTT
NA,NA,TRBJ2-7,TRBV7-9,CASSSKSSYEQYF,TGTGCCAGCAGCTCCAAGTCGTCCTACGAGCAGTACTTC
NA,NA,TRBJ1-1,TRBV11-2,CASRSRGGTEAFF,TGTGCCAGCAGGAGCAGGGGCGGAACTGAAGCTTTCTTT
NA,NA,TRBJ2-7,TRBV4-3,CASSQDYRAPSYEQYF,TGCGCCAGCAGCCAAGATTACCGGGCGCCTTCCTACGAGCAGTACTTC
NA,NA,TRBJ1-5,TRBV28,CASSPNPQGFYQPQHF,TGTGCCAGCAGTCCCAACCCACAGGGTTTTTATCAGCCCCAGCATTTT
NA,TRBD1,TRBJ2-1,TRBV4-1,CASSQPGQSSYNEQFF,TGCGCCAGCAGCCAGCCGGGACAGAGCTCCTACAATGAGCAGTTCTTC
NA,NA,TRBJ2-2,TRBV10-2,CASSVKRSGELFF,TGCGCCAGCAGTGTCAAGAGGTCCGGGGAGCTGTTTTTT
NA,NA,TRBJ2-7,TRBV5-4,CASSLRQQLPYEQYF,TGTGCCAGCAGCTTGCGGCAGCAGCTCCCCTACGAGCAGTACTTC
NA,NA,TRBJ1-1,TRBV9,CASRPAWTVMNTEAFF,TGTGCCAGCAGACCCGCTTGGACAGTCATGAACACTGAAGCTTTCTTT
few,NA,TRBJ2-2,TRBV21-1,CASSLRTPGTIHLTGELFF,TGTGCCAGCAGCCTACGAACCCCAGGGACTATTCACCTCACCGGGGAGCTGTTTTTT
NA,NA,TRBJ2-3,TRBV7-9,CASSPDGSTDTQYF,TGTGCCAGCAGCCCGGACGGCAGCACAGATACGCAGTATTTT
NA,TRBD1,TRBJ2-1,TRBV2,CASSDPRTGRNEQFF,TGTGCCAGCAGTGACCCCCGGACAGGGAGGAATGAGCAGTTCTTC
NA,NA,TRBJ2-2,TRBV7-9,CASSPRAGELFF,TGTGCCAGCAGCCCCAGGGCCGGGGAGCTGTTTTTT
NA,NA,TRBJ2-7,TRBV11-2,CASSLAPGHRPYEQYF,TGTGCCAGCAGCTTAGCCCCGGGACACAGGCCCTACGAGCAGTACTTC
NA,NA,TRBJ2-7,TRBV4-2,CASSQAINGGYEQYF,TGTGCCAGCAGCCAAGCCATAAACGGTGGATACGAGCAGTACTTC
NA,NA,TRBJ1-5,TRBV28,CASSLRGSNQPQHF,TGTGCCAGCAGTTTACGGGGGTCCAATCAGCCCCAGCATTTT
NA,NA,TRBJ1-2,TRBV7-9,CASSHLPTQTNYGYTF,TGTGCCAGCAGCCATCTCCCCACCCAAACTAACTATGGCTACACCTTC
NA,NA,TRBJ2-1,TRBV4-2,CASSPALAGKYNEQFF,TGTGCCAGCAGCCCCGCACTCGCGGGGAAATACAATGAGCAGTTCTTC
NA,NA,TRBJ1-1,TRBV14,CASSQQQGMNTEAFF,TGTGCCAGCAGCCAGCAACAGGGCATGAACACTGAAGCTTTCTTT
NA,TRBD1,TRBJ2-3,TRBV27,CASSVSGQSTDTQYF,TGTGCCAGCAGTGTCTCGGGACAGAGCACAGATACGCAGTATTTT
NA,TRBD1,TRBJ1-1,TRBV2,CASRALDRGLEAFF,TGTGCCAGCAGGGCCCTTGACAGGGGACTTGAAGCTTTCTTT
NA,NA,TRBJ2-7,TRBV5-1,CASSLRTRGEQYF,TGCGCCAGCAGCCTTAGGACTCGGGGCGAGCAGTACTTC
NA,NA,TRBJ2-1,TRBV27,CASSLVSGAVYNEQFF,TGTGCCAGCAGTCTCGTGTCGGGAGCCGTATACAATGAGCAGTTCTTC
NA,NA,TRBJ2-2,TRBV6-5,CASSSLGPGGPGELFF,TGTGCCAGCAGTTCCCTCGGGCCCGGGGGACCCGGGGAGCTGTTTTTT
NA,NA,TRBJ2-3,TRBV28,CASSPRGVRFSTDTQYF,TGTGCCAGCAGTCCTAGGGGGGTCCGATTTAGTACAGATACGCAGTATTTT
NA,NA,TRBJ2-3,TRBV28,CASSARAVTDTQYF,TGTGCCAGCAGTGCGCGGGCCGTCACAGATACGCAGTATTTT
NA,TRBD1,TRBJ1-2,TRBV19,CASSSPGTGTYGYTF,TGTGCCAGTAGTTCCCCCGGGACAGGGACCTATGGCTACACCTTC